The source of this T cell receptor (beta chain) is a study of blood T cell repertoires in COVID-19. CDR1 is MNHNS and CDR2 is SASEGT in the germline V gene. The CDR3 extends over 15 amino acids. The ends lost 2 bases at V and 2 bases at J; junction bases unmatched: 6. Only one count was recorded for this clone. Recruited during active infection, patients (from Seattle) were subsequently followed longitudinally. Method: immunoSEQ multiplex PCR; TCRdb's copy keeps in-frame clones and lacks some. The sample holds some 50,000 clones, approximately 93% seen once. The chain is built from TRBV6-1 and TRBJ2-7; 7 bases align to TRBD1. The TCR sequence derives from a man between 60 and 75 years old with COVID-19, enrolled during active disease. Source material: peripheral blood. DNA of the CDR3: TGTGCCAGCAGTGAAACGGGACAGTACACCTACGAGCAGTACTTC. Translated: CASSETGQYTYEQYF.